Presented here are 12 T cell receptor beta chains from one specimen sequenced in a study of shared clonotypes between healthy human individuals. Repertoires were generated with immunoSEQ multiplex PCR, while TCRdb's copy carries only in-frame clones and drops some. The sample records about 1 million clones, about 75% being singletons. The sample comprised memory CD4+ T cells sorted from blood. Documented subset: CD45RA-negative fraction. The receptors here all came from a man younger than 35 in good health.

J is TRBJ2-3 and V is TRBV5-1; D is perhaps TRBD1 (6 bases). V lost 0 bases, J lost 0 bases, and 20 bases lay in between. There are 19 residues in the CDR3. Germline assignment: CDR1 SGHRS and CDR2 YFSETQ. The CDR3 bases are TGCGCCAGCAGCTTGGCCTGGGCAGGGGCCCCGGGTAGCACAGATACGCAGTATTTT. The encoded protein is CASSLAWAGAPGSTDTQYF.

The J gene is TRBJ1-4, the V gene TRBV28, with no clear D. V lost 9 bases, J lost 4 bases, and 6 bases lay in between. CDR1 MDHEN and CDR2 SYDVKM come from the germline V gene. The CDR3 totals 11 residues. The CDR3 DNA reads TGTGCCAGTGCCCTTAATGAAAAACTGTTTTTT. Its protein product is CASALNEKLFF.

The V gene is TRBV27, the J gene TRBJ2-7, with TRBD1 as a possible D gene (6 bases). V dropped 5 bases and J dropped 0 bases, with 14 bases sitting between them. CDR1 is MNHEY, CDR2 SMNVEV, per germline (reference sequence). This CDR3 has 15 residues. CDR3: CASSPGTLSSYEQYF. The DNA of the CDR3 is TGTGCCAGCAGTCCCGGGACACTAAGCTCCTACGAGCAGTACTTC.

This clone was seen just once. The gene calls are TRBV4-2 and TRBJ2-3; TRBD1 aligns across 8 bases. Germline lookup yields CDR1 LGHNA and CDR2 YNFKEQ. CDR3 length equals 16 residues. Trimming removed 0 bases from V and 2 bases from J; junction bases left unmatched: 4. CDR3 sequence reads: CASSQEGGQVTDTQYF. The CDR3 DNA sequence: TGTGCCAGCAGCCAAGAAGGGGGACAGGTCACAGATACGCAGTATTTT.

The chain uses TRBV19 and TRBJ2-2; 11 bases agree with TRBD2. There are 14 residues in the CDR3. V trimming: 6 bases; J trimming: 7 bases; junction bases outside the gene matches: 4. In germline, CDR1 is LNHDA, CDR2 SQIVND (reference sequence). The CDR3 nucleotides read TGTGCCAGTAGGACTAGCGGGGTGAACGGGGAGCTGTTTTTT. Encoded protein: CASRTSGVNGELFF.

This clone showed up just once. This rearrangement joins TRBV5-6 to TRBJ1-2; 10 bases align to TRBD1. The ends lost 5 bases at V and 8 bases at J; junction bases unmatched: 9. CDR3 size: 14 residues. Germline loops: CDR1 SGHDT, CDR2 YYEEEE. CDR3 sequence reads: CASSYMGTGDGYTF. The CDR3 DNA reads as TGTGCCAGCAGTTATATGGGGACAGGGGACGGCTACACCTTC. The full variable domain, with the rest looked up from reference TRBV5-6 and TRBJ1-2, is DAGVTQSPTHLIKTRGQQVTLRCSPKSGHDTVSWYQQALGQGPQFIFQYYEEEERQRGNFPDRFSGHQFPNYSSELNVNALLLGDSALYLCASSYMGTGDGYTFGSGTRLTVV.

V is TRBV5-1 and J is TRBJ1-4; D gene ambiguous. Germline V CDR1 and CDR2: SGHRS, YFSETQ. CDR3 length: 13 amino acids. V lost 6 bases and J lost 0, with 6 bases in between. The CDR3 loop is CASKQTTNEKLFF. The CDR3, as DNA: TGCGCCAGCAAACAGACAACTAATGAAAAACTGTTTTTT.

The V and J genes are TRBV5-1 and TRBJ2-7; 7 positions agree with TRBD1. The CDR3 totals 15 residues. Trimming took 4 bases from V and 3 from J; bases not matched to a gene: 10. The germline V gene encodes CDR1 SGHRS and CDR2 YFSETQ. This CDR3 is CASSMQGEKNYEQYF. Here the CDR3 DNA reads TGCGCCAGCAGCATGCAGGGGGAGAAGAACTACGAGCAGTACTTC.

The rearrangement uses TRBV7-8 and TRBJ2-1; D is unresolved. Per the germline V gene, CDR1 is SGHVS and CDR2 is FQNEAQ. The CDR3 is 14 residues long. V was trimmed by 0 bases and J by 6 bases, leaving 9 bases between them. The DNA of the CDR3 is TGTGCCAGCAGCTTAGCGAATGCAGGCAATGAGCAGTTCTTC. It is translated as CASSLANAGNEQFF.

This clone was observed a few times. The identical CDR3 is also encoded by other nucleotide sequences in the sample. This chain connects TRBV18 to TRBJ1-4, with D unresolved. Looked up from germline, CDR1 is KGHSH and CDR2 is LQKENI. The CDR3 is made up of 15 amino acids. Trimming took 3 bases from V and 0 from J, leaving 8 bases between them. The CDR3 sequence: CASSPPGATNEKLFF. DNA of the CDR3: TGTGCCAGCTCACCTCCTGGGGCAACTAATGAAAAACTGTTTTTT.

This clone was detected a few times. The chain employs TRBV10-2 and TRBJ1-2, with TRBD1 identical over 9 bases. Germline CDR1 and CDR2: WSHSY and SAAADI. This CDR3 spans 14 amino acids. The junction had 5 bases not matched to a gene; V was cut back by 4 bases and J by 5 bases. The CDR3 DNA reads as TGCGCCAGCAGTGCAGGGGACAGGGAGTATGGCTACACCTTC. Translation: CASSAGDREYGYTF.

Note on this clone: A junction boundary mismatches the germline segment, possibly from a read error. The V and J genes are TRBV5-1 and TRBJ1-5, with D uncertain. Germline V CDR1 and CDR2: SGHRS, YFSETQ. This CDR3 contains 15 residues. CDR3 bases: TGCGCCAGCAGATTGGCGTTGGACGGCAATCAGCCCCAGCATTTT. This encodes CASRLALDGNQPQHF.